One T cell receptor beta chain is described in this entry. Data came from immunoSEQ multiplex PCR; TCRdb stores just in-frame clones and leaves some out. Of about 52,000 clones in the sample, around four fifths were seen once. This entry belongs to a study of memory CD4+ T cells and cytomegalovirus serostatus. Trimming at V came to 5 bases and at J to 5 bases, leaving 6 bases not matched to a gene. There are 14 residues in the CDR3. The germline V gene has CDR1 SEHNR and CDR2 FQNEAQ (reference sequence). Single viable CD3+CD4+CD8-CD45RO+ cells were sorted as the memory CD4+ T cells. Sequencing was carried out using memory CD4+ T cells from blood. The sequence derives from an adult in good health and CMV-seronegative. This chain uses TRBV7-9 with TRBJ2-1; 7 nucleotides line up with TRBD1. The CDR3 region has the DNA TGTGCCAGCAGCCGTTTGACAGGGAACAATGAGCAGTTCTTC. Its protein product is CASSRLTGNNEQFF.